This entry concerns a single TCR beta chain. The data stem from a study of blood T cell repertoires in COVID-19. Overall study context: The United States, Italy and Spain provided the acute and convalescent COVID-19 samples. The analysed material was cDNA or gDNA that came from T cells, B-cell-depleted T cells, or PBMCs.

The CDR3 is made up of 14 amino acids. Looked up from germline, CDR1 is GTSNPN and CDR2 is SVGIG (reference sequence). Trimming pared 4 bases from V and 5 bases from J, leaving 14 bases between. In the authors' methods: How many nucleated cells were present was estimated from reference gene primer amplification. Profiling relied on immunoSEQ multiplex PCR, and the TCRdb table lists in-frame clones only, not all of them. Clone size and the V and J calls come from that table; the DNA yielded D and trimming. The sample lists around 150,000 clones; approximately 92% were seen once. This chain uses TRBV30 with TRBJ1-4, with TRBD1 as a possible D gene (5 bases). Sequenced sample: peripheral blood. The source is a woman between 50 and 59 years old with acute or convalescent COVID-19. CDR3 amino acids: CAWNGRTINEKLFF. In DNA form, the CDR3 reads TGTGCCTGGAATGGACGGACAATCAATGAAAAACTGTTTTTT.